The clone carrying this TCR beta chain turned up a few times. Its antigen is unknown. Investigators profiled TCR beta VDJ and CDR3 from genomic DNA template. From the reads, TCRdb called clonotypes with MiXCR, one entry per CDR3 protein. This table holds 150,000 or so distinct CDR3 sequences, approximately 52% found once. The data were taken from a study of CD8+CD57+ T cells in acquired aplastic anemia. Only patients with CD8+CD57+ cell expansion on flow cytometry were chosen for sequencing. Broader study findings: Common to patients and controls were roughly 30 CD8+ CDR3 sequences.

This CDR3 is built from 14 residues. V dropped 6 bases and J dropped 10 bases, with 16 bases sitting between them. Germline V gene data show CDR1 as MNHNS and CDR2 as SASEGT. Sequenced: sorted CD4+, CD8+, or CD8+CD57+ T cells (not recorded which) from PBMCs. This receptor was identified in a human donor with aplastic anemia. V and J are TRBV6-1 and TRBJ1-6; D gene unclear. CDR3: CASSRELGNSPLHF. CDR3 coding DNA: TGTGCCAGCAGCCGGGAACTGGGGAACTCACCCCTCCACTTT.